The 26 T cell receptor beta chains reported below all come from one sample, sequenced in a study of blood T cell repertoires in COVID-19. The method was immunoSEQ multiplex PCR; TCRdb's version includes in-frame clones alone and lacks a portion of them. Among tens of thousands of clones, around 80% were seen once, and the ten largest hold 18%. The sample consisted of peripheral blood. Receptors were obtained from a woman aged 55-70 years with acute or convalescent COVID-19.

The chain uses TRBV7-2 and TRBJ2-7, with TRBD2 as a possible D gene (7 bases). V lost 1 base and J lost 5, with 15 bases in between. Per germline, CDR1 SGHTA and CDR2 FQGNSA. The CDR3 loop spans 15 amino acids. The CDR3 nucleotides read TGTGCCAGCAGCTTAGGTGGTGGGGGGGCCAACGAGCAGTACTTC. It is translated as CASSLGGGGANEQYF. The full variable domain, completed using reference TRBV7-2 and TRBJ2-7, is GAGVSQSPSNKVTEKGKDVELRCDPISGHTALYWYRQSLGQGLEFLIYFQGNSAPDKSGLPSDRFSAERTGGSVSTLTIQRTQQEDSAVYLCASSLGGGGANEQYFGPGTRLTVT.

V usage is TRBV9 and J usage is TRBJ2-2; D is unresolved. The CDR3 has 14 amino acids. CDR1 and CDR2 from the germline V gene are SGDLS and YYNGEE. V dropped 0 bases and J dropped 12 bases, with 15 bases sitting between them. CDR3 protein: CASSVEDTVRQLFF. The CDR3 region has the DNA TGTGCCAGCAGCGTAGAGGATACGGTGCGGCAGCTGTTTTTT.

The chain recombines TRBV6-5 with TRBJ1-1; D perhaps matches TRBD1 (5 bases). Germline assignment: CDR1 MNHEY and CDR2 SVGAGI. V lost 6 bases to trimming and J lost 9 bases, with 20 bases between them. The CDR3 is 14 residues long. The CDR3 region is CASSPQNSGTQAFF. The CDR3 nucleotides are TGTGCCAGCAGCCCCCAGAACTCCGGGACTCAAGCTTTCTTT.

The V call is TRBV3-1 (or the pseudogene TRBV3-2), the J call TRBJ2-1, with D hard to call. There are 14 residues in the CDR3. Germline V gives CDR1 LGHDT, CDR2 YNNKEL (reference sequence). Trimming took off 5 bases at V and 4 bases at J, with 12 bases between the two ends. The CDR3 nucleotides are TGTGCCAGCAGCGGAGAGGTAGGATACAATGAGCAGTTCTTC. Translation gives CASSGEVGYNEQFF.

The rearrangement joins TRBV7-3 to TRBJ2-3, with 7 bases matching TRBD1. V dropped 5 bases and J dropped 0; count of bases not matched to a gene: 8. The CDR3 is made up of 16 amino acids. Germline-derived CDR1 and CDR2 are SGHTA and FQGTGA. The CDR3 region has the DNA TGTGCCAGCAGCCCCCTAACAGGGGCGAGCACAGATACGCAGTATTTT. It encodes CASSPLTGASTDTQYF. Combining the CDR3 with reference TRBV7-3 and TRBJ2-3 gives the whole variable domain GAGVSQTPSNKVTEKGKYVELRCDPISGHTALYWYRQSLGQGPEFLIYFQGTGAADDSGLPNDRFFAVRPEGSVSTLKIQRTERGDSAVYLCASSPLTGASTDTQYFGPGTRLTVL.

The genes are TRBV25-1 and TRBJ1-2; no firm D call. Trimming left V 2 bases short and J 5 bases short, with 15 bases between. CDR3 length: 15 residues. CDR1 and CDR2 from the germline V gene are MGHDK and SYGVNS. CDR3 residues: CASSEEASPGYGYTF. The CDR3 bases are TGTGCCAGCAGTGAAGAGGCGTCCCCCGGATATGGCTACACCTTC.

The chain carries TRBV7-2 and TRBJ2-7; 8 bases line up with TRBD1. The V gene's germline CDR1 is SGHTA and CDR2 FQGNSA. Unmatched junction bases numbered 7, after V lost 6 bases and J lost 0 bases. The CDR3 consists of 15 residues. The CDR3 region has the DNA TGTGCCAGCAGGCCAGACAGGGGCTCCTCCTACGAGCAGTACTTC. Amino acids: CASRPDRGSSYEQYF.

This clone was detected only once. The rearrangement uses TRBV18 and TRBJ1-4; 9 bases line up with TRBD1. V lost 2 bases and J lost 8; bases outside the gene matches: 12. CDR1 and CDR2 (germline): KGHSH, LQKENI. The length of the CDR3 is 17 residues. The DNA for the CDR3 is TGTGCCAGCTCACCATTCGCCGGGGGACAGGGTCGAGAAAAACTGTTTTTT. Translated: CASSPFAGGQGREKLFF.

The V call is TRBV3-1 (or the pseudogene TRBV3-2), the J call TRBJ1-1; 9 positions match TRBD1. Germline-derived CDR1 and CDR2 are LGHDT and YNNKEL (reference sequence). CDR3 length: 15 residues. V was clipped by 5 bases and J by 1 base; unmatched bases: 5. CDR3 sequence: CASSVPGQGNTEAFF. CDR3 DNA sequence: TGTGCCAGCAGCGTCCCGGGACAGGGGAACACTGAAGCTTTCTTT.

Relative to its sample, this clone is medium-sized. The chain has TRBV6-1 and TRBJ2-7, with TRBD1 matching 9 bases. The CDR3 is 15 residues long. V gave up 2 bases and J gave up 2 bases; unmatched junction bases: 4. Germline V gene lookup returns CDR1 MNHNS and CDR2 SASEGT. The CDR3 DNA sequence: TGTGCCAGCAGTGAAAGGGGGACAGGGACCTACGAGCAGTACTTC. Its translation is CASSERGTGTYEQYF.

This clone was counted between two and nine times. The gene calls are TRBV5-6 and TRBJ1-5; D not resolved. The CDR3 consists of 15 residues. V shed 0 bases and J shed 2 bases, with 9 bases lying between them. Germline lookup yields CDR1 SGHDT and CDR2 YYEEEE. CDR3 sequence (DNA): TGTGCCAGCAGCTTGGAAGGGCGGGGCAATCAGCCCCAGCATTTT. It is translated as CASSLEGRGNQPQHF. Full variable domain (outside the CDR3, taken from reference TRBV5-6 and TRBJ1-5): DAGVTQSPTHLIKTRGQQVTLRCSPKSGHDTVSWYQQALGQGPQFIFQYYEEEERQRGNFPDRFSGHQFPNYSSELNVNALLLGDSALYLCASSLEGRGNQPQHFGDGTRLSIL.

The chain carries TRBV7-9 and TRBJ2-1; 9 positions agree with TRBD1. Germline V gene data show CDR1 as SEHNR and CDR2 as FQNEAQ (reference sequence). The ends lost 4 bases at V and 14 bases at J; junction bases unmatched: 6. The CDR3 is made up of 12 amino acids. CDR3 in amino acids: CASSSTGGLKFF. The DNA of the CDR3 is TGTGCCAGCAGCTCCACAGGGGGCTTAAAGTTCTTC.

The V call is TRBV19, the J call TRBJ2-4; TRBD1 agrees at 8 bases. The trim removed 6 bases at V and 4 bases at J, leaving 5 bases unmatched. Germline V lookup: CDR1 LNHDA, CDR2 SQIVND (reference sequence). The CDR3 length is 14 residues. The CDR3 is CASSNRGDKNIQYF. Here the CDR3 DNA reads TGTGCCAGTAGCAACAGGGGGGATAAAAACATTCAGTACTTC. Complete variable domain (other parts from reference TRBV19 and TRBJ2-4): DGGITQSPKYLFRKEGQNVTLSCEQNLNHDAMYWYRQDPGQGLRLIYYSQIVNDFQKGDIAEGYSVSREKKESFPLTVTSAQKNPTAFYLCASSNRGDKNIQYFGAGTRLSVL.

This sequence joins TRBV6-5 and TRBJ2-5; D is perhaps TRBD2 (5 bases). Germline V gene sequence: CDR1 MNHEY, CDR2 SVGAGI. The CDR3 length is 14 residues. V was shortened by 8 bases and J by 5 bases, with 18 bases between the two germline ends. The CDR3 here is CASVLRPGLETQYF. DNA for the CDR3: TGTGCCAGCGTCCTCAGGCCGGGATTGGAGACCCAGTACTTC.

The chain joins TRBV5-6 to TRBJ1-1; 8 bases agree with TRBD1. Germline-derived CDR1 and CDR2 are SGHDT and YYEEEE. The CDR3 length is 15 residues. J was trimmed by 3 bases and V by 2 bases; bases with no gene match: 6. CDR3 sequence (DNA): TGTGCCAGCAGCTTTGACAGGGGACGGGACACTGAAGCTTTCTTT. This codes for CASSFDRGRDTEAFF.

The chain couples TRBV10-3 to TRBJ2-1; 8 bases fit TRBD1. Trimming at V came to 6 bases and at J to 10 bases, leaving 5 bases not matched to a gene. Germline lookup yields CDR1 ENHRY and CDR2 SYGVKD. The CDR3 is made up of 12 amino acids. In DNA, the CDR3 is TGTGCCATCAGCGAGACAGGGGTCGAGCAGTTCTTC. It is translated as CAISETGVEQFF.

This sequence joins TRBV14 and TRBJ1-2; 10 bases map to TRBD1. In germline, CDR1 is SGHDN, CDR2 FVKESK. The CDR3 spans 16 residues. V was pared by 0 bases and J by 8 bases, with 9 bases of the junction left unmatched. The CDR3 protein is CASSQDTRQGARGYTF. CDR3 coding DNA: TGTGCCAGCAGCCAAGATACCCGACAGGGGGCTAGGGGCTACACCTTC.

The V call is TRBV7-2, the J call TRBJ1-3; 9 bases fit TRBD1. The CDR3 has 15 residues. Germline loops: CDR1 SGHTA, CDR2 FQGNSA. The trim removed 3 bases at V and 4 bases at J, leaving 4 bases unmatched. The CDR3 sequence is CASSFGTGYGNTIYF. In DNA, the CDR3 is TGTGCCAGCAGCTTTGGGACAGGGTACGGAAACACCATATATTTT.

The rearrangement links TRBV5-1 to TRBJ1-2; no reliable D call. The CDR3 loop spans 15 amino acids. Trimming pared 4 bases from V and 5 bases from J, leaving 18 bases between. Germline CDR1 SGHRS, CDR2 YFSETQ. This CDR3 reads CASSGHSTVEYGYTF. The CDR3 DNA sequence: TGCGCCAGCAGCGGCCACAGCACGGTAGAATATGGCTACACCTTC.

The chain joins TRBV30 to TRBJ2-7, with a possible D match to TRBD1 (7 bases). V lost 3 bases, J lost 2 bases, and 11 bases lay in between. This CDR3 contains 13 residues. CDR1 and CDR2 (germline): GTSNPN, SVGIG (reference sequence). This chain's CDR3 is CAWRRGTAYEQYF. The CDR3 DNA is TGTGCCTGGAGACGGGGGACAGCCTACGAGCAGTACTTC.

This clone was counted once. The chain joins TRBV24-1 to TRBJ1-4; D is unresolved. CDR3 size: 16 residues. The V gene lost 3 bases and the J gene lost 7 bases, with 17 bases spanning the gap. CDR1 and CDR2 (germline): KGHDR, SFDVKD. The CDR3 sequence: CATSDRRVVNGEKLFF. The CDR3 nucleotides are TGTGCCACCAGTGATCGACGGGTAGTAAATGGTGAAAAACTGTTTTTT.

The CDR3 sequence: CAISAGEKLFF. The CDR3 DNA follows: TGTGCCATCAGTGCGGGGGAAAAACTGTTTTTT. This chain links TRBV10-3 with TRBJ1-4, with D hard to call. From germline, CDR1 is ENHRY and CDR2 SYGVKD. V was clipped by 4 bases and J by 8 bases, with 5 bases between them. The CDR3 has 11 residues.

The V and J genes are TRBV12-5 and TRBJ2-7, with D maybe TRBD1 (5 bases). V gave up 7 bases and J gave up 2 bases, with 15 bases separating them. Germline V lookup: CDR1 LGHNT, CDR2 FRNRAP. This CDR3 has 14 residues. CDR3 loop: CASAPGNRPYEQYV. The CDR3 bases are TGTGCTAGTGCCCCAGGGAACAGGCCCTACGAGCAGTACGTC.

The CDR3 sequence: CASSSRTSGAGETQYF. The DNA for the CDR3 is TGTGCCAGCAGCTCACGGACTAGCGGGGCCGGGGAGACCCAGTACTTC. J is TRBJ2-5 and V is TRBV7-6; 12 positions agree with TRBD2. Trimming removed 4 bases from V and 5 bases from J; junction bases left unmatched: 8. The germline CDR1 and CDR2 sequences are SGHVS and FNYEAQ. CDR3 size: 16 residues.

V usage is TRBV2 and J usage is TRBJ1-2, with D possibly matching TRBD1 (5 bases). Deletions cut 4 bases from V and 6 bases from J, with 12 bases between. CDR1 SNHLY and CDR2 FYNNEI come from the germline V gene. The CDR3 is 13 amino acids. The CDR3 reads CASSVRQKDGYTF. As DNA, the CDR3 is TGTGCCAGCAGTGTCCGACAGAAAGATGGCTACACCTTC.

The V and J genes are TRBV15 and TRBJ1-6, with D tentatively TRBD1 (6 bases). V shed 3 bases and J shed 7 bases, with 13 bases lying between them. CDR3 size: 15 residues. Germline CDR1 LNHNV, CDR2 YYDKDF (reference sequence). CDR3 coding DNA: TGTGCCACCAGCAGGCTCGGGACACTAAATTCACCCCTCCACTTT. Encoded protein: CATSRLGTLNSPLHF.